A single sample is the source of the 18 T cell receptor beta chains below, sequenced in a study of T-cell memory formation after mild COVID-19. Each CDR3 protein gets one entry after TCRdb re-called the 5' RACE reads with MiXCR. Of around 250,000 distinct CDR3 sequences in the sample, 16% were seen once. Sequenced: PBMCs or a T cell subset sorted from them (not recorded which). Source of these receptors: a man aged 18 to 29 who had mild COVID-19 (a few samples of this study predate the infection). Cell type and time point are not known.

This sequence joins TRBV6-5 and TRBJ2-1; 11 nucleotides agree with TRBD2. This CDR3 region has 16 residues. Germline V gene data show CDR1 as MNHEY and CDR2 as SVGAGI. V lost 6 bases, J lost 4 bases, and 8 bases stayed unmatched. The CDR3 protein is CASSQLSGRGYNEQFF. The CDR3 bases are TGTGCCAGCAGCCAACTTAGCGGGAGGGGTTACAATGAGCAGTTCTTC.

V and J are TRBV11-3 and TRBJ2-7; 7 nucleotides align to TRBD2. This CDR3 comprises 10 residues. Unmatched junction bases numbered 1, after V lost 11 bases and J lost 3 bases. In germline, CDR1 is SGHNT, CDR2 YENEEA. The CDR3 DNA reads TGTGCCGGGGGGGACTACGAGCAGTACGTC. As protein: CAGGDYEQYV.

This chain joins TRBV6-4 and TRBJ1-6; 11 positions agree with TRBD1. Germline V CDR1 and CDR2: MRHNA, SNTAGT. J lost 10 bases, V lost 2 bases, and 4 bases had no gene match. This CDR3 spans 15 amino acids. The CDR3 DNA is TGTGCCAGCAGTGACGGACAGGGGGCGAGGTCACCCCTCCACTTT. It translates to CASSDGQGARSPLHF.

J is TRBJ1-3 and V is TRBV7-9, with D possibly being TRBD1 (6 bases). Trimming stripped 6 bases from V and 0 bases from J, with 18 bases between. This CDR3 spans 17 amino acids. Germline lookup yields CDR1 SEHNR and CDR2 FQNEAQ (reference sequence). The CDR3 here is CASSPQNGQFSGNTIYF. CDR3 coding DNA: TGTGCCAGCAGTCCCCAAAATGGACAGTTCTCTGGAAACACCATATATTTT.

The table lists this clonotype with a few counts. The rearrangement uses TRBV7-9 and TRBJ1-1; D is perhaps TRBD1 (5 bases). Germline values: CDR1 SEHNR, CDR2 FQNEAQ (reference sequence). The V end was cut by 5 bases, the J end by 8 bases, with 12 bases between. The CDR3 is made up of 12 amino acids. CDR3 DNA: TGTGCCAGCAGCCGGGGCCAGACCGAAGCTTTCTTT. This sequence encodes CASSRGQTEAFF. Supplemented by reference TRBV7-9 and TRBJ1-1, the full variable domain reads DTGVSQNPRHKITKRGQNVTFRCDPISEHNRLYWYRQTLGQGPEFLTYFQNEAQLEKSRLLSDRFSAERPKGSFSTLEIQRTEQGDSAMYLCASSRGQTEAFFGQGTRLTVV.

This clonotype was counted a few times. The V and J genes are TRBV6-2 or TRBV6-3 and TRBJ2-7, with 7 positions matching TRBD2. Germline V gene lookup returns CDR1 MNHEY and CDR2 SVGEGT. The V gene end was trimmed by 2 bases and the J gene end by 3 bases; junction bases not matched to a gene: 7. The CDR3 contains 15 residues. The CDR3 sequence is CASSYGRGTSYEQYV. In DNA, the CDR3 is TGTGCCAGCAGTTACGGGCGGGGGACCAGCTACGAGCAGTACGTC.

Only one count was recorded for this clonotype. The chain links TRBV5-1 to TRBJ2-5; 10 nucleotides align to TRBD2. Germline loops: CDR1 SGHRS, CDR2 YFSETQ. Trimming took 4 bases from V and 1 from J; bases not matched to a gene: 4. The CDR3 consists of 15 residues. Here the CDR3 DNA reads TGCGCCAGCAGCGGGAGCGGGGGGGCCCAAGAGACCCAGTACTTC. Translation gives CASSGSGGAQETQYF.

The V and J genes are TRBV20-1 and TRBJ1-4; 11 nucleotides match TRBD1. Germline V gives CDR1 DFQATT, CDR2 SNEGSKA (reference sequence). This CDR3 is built from 13 residues. Trimming cost V 2 bases and J 8 bases; bases outside gene matches: 1. The CDR3 is CSARRDRGEKLFF. The CDR3 DNA reads TGCAGTGCTAGAAGGGACAGGGGGGAAAAACTGTTTTTT.

The chain uses TRBV11-3 and TRBJ2-7; TRBD2 matches 9 bases. Unmatched junction bases numbered 4, after V lost 1 base and J lost 3 bases. The CDR3 runs to 15 residues. Germline lookup yields CDR1 SGHNT and CDR2 YENEEA. CDR3 protein: CASSLGQRGDYEQYF. In nucleotides, the CDR3 is TGTGCCAGCAGCTTAGGACAGCGGGGGGACTACGAGCAGTACTTC.

This clonotype was detected a few times. V gene TRBV5-1 combines with J gene TRBJ2-3, with no clear D. V shed 1 base and J shed 3 bases, with 9 bases lying between them. The V gene's germline CDR1 is SGHRS and CDR2 YFSETQ. This CDR3 region has 14 residues. This chain's CDR3 is CASSLYLPTDTQYF. In DNA, the CDR3 is TGCGCCAGCAGCTTGTATCTTCCAACAGATACGCAGTATTTT.

Many counts were recorded for this clonotype. The chain combines TRBV29-1 with TRBJ1-3; 7 bases fit TRBD1. The germline V gene has CDR1 SQVTM and CDR2 ANQGSEA. The CDR3 is made up of 14 amino acids. V lost 6 bases and J lost 0; bases outside the gene matches: 5. The CDR3 DNA reads TGCAGCGTGGACGGGACAGCCTCTGGAAACACCATATATTTT. It specifies CSVDGTASGNTIYF. The variable domain in full, with the rest retrieved from reference TRBV29-1 and TRBJ1-3, is SAVISQKPSRDICQRGTSLTIQCQVDSQVTMMFWYRQQPGQSLTLIATANQGSEATYESGFVIDKFPISRPNLTFSTLTVSNMSPEDSSIYLCSVDGTASGNTIYFGEGSWLTVV.

The genes are TRBV11-2 and TRBJ2-1; TRBD2 aligns across 10 bases. Trimming cost V 0 bases and J 0 bases; bases outside gene matches: 2. Germline V lookup: CDR1 SGHAT, CDR2 FQNNGV. The CDR3 has 17 residues. The CDR3 nucleotides read TGTGCCAGCAGCTTAGATAGCGGGGGGAGCTCCTACAATGAGCAGTTCTTC. As protein: CASSLDSGGSSYNEQFF.

The chain employs TRBV20-1 and TRBJ2-5; 7 nucleotides line up with TRBD2. The CDR3 is 14 residues long. Germline V gene sequence: CDR1 DFQATT, CDR2 SNEGSKA (reference sequence). J gave up 2 bases and V 5 bases, and 8 bases lay outside the gene matches. DNA of the CDR3: TGCAGTGCTCGCAAGACAGCGGGGCAAGAGACCCAGTACTTC. It translates to CSARKTAGQETQYF.

The V gene is TRBV28, the J gene TRBJ2-5; 11 nucleotides align to TRBD1. Trimming removed 6 bases from V and 5 bases from J; junction bases left unmatched: 5. Germline values: CDR1 MDHEN, CDR2 SYDVKM. The CDR3 is 14 amino acids. The CDR3 DNA reads TGTGCCAGCAGGAGGACAGGGGGCCGGGAGACCCAGTACTTC. This translates into CASRRTGGRETQYF.

The genes are TRBV7-2 and TRBJ2-7, with 9 bases that match TRBD2. Germline V lookup: CDR1 SGHTA, CDR2 FQGNSA. The CDR3 sequence is 13 residues long. Losses at the gene ends were 4 bases for V and 12 bases for J; bases not matched to a gene: 10. The CDR3 reads CASSSASGTSMYV. The CDR3 DNA sequence: TGTGCCAGCAGCTCGGCTAGCGGGACGTCCATGTACGTC.

This clonotype has more than one count but fewer than ten. CDR3 coding DNA: TGTGCCAGTGCTAGGCCAGCCAACACTGAAGCTTTCTTT. Translated, it gives CASARPANTEAFF. The J gene is TRBJ1-1, the V gene TRBV19; D gene ambiguous. V lost 8 bases, J lost 2 bases, and 12 bases lay in between. CDR1 is LNHDA and CDR2 is SQIVND in the germline V gene (reference sequence). The CDR3 spans 13 residues. The full variable domain, its missing parts supplied by reference TRBV19 and TRBJ1-1, is DGGITQSPKYLFRKEGQNVTLSCEQNLNHDAMYWYRQDPGQGLRLIYYSQIVNDFQKGDIAEGYSVSREKKESFPLTVTSAQKNPTAFYLCASARPANTEAFFGQGTRLTVV.

The chain uses TRBV6-1 and TRBJ2-7, with TRBD1 matching over 7 bases. CDR3 length: 15 amino acids. CDR1 is MNHNS, CDR2 SASEGT, per germline. V shed 7 bases, J shed 2 bases, and the junction held 11 bases outside the gene matches. As DNA, the CDR3 is TGTGCCAGCACCGGACGGACAGGATCCCCCTACGAGCAGTACGTC. It encodes CASTGRTGSPYEQYV.

The rearrangement joins TRBV3-1 to TRBJ1-1, with a possible D match to TRBD1 (6 bases). CDR3 length: 12 amino acids. V dropped 0 bases and J dropped 12 bases, with 11 bases sitting between them. Germline CDR1 and CDR2: LGHDT and YNNKEL (reference sequence). The CDR3 sequence is CASSQDYRVTFF. For the CDR3, the DNA is TGTGCCAGCAGCCAAGATTACAGGGTAACTTTCTTT.